The rows below give T cell receptor beta chains drawn from one sample of a study of blood T cell repertoires in COVID-19. The data were produced by immunoSEQ multiplex PCR, yet TCRdb's version contains in-frame clones alone and is incomplete. The repertoire holds some 97,000 clones, around 85% seen once, with 9.5% to 15% in the top ten. The sample consisted of peripheral blood. The receptors come from a human donor in a cohort sampled during active COVID-19. Each CDR3 is given with its conserved first and last residue. The D gene is left open where the match is weak. Clone size is given for some rows only: seen once, a few or many times, or a class if the clone is expanded.

v_call	j_call	clone_size	d_call	cdr3_aa	cdr3_nt
TRBV11-2	TRBJ1-4	NA	TRBD1	CASSLLRGAINEKLFF	TGTGCCAGCAGCTTACTCAGGGGGGCGATTAATGAAAAACTGTTTTTT
TRBV3-1/TRBV3-2	TRBJ1-5	few	NA	CASSPDTKPPQHF	TGTGCCAGCAGCCCGGACACCAAGCCGCCCCAGCATTTT
TRBV6-5	TRBJ1-6	NA	NA	CASTPSRLDSPLHF	TGTGCCAGCACCCCTTCCAGGCTTGATTCACCCCTCCACTTT
TRBV7-2	TRBJ2-3	few	NA	CASSPSWGRGTQYF	TGTGCCAGCAGCCCGAGCTGGGGCCGTGGAACGCAGTATTTT
TRBV19	TRBJ1-1	NA	NA	CASSLQGNTEAFF	TGTGCCAGTAGCCTTCAGGGGAACACTGAAGCTTTCTTT
TRBV11-2	TRBJ1-1	NA	NA	CARTLSLPQVRAFF	TGTGCCAGAACCTTGAGTTTACCGCAGGTCCGAGCTTTCTTT
TRBV10-3	TRBJ1-2	NA	NA	CAISDGTWRYGYTF	TGTGCCATCAGTGACGGAACTTGGAGGTATGGCTACACCTTC
TRBV3-1/TRBV3-2	TRBJ1-1	NA	TRBD1	CASSQESLTGADTEAFF	TGTGCCAGCAGCCAAGAATCCCTGACAGGGGCGGACACTGAAGCTTTCTTT
TRBV15	TRBJ2-5	NA	TRBD2	CATSRDTGGRETQYF	TGTGCCACCAGCAGAGATACGGGAGGGCGAGAGACCCAGTACTTC
TRBV5-1	TRBJ2-6	NA	NA	CASRRGLGYLGTNVLTF	TGCGCCAGCAGGCGGGGATTGGGGTATCTGGGGACCAACGTCCTGACTTTC
TRBV5-1	TRBJ2-7	NA	NA	CASSLGEAGGYEQYF	TGCGCCAGCAGCTTGGGAGAGGCCGGTGGCTACGAGCAGTACTTC
TRBV4-1	TRBJ1-4	NA	TRBD1	CASSPGGIEKLFF	TGCGCCAGCTCCCCAGGGGGTATTGAAAAACTGTTTTTT
TRBV4-1	TRBJ1-6	NA	TRBD1	CASSQGSTGSSYNSPLHF	TGCGCCAGCAGCCAGGGGTCGACAGGGAGCTCCTATAATTCACCCCTCCACTTT
TRBV6-6	TRBJ1-4	NA	TRBD1	CASRDRGGNEKLFF	TGTGCCAGCAGGGACAGGGGAGGTAATGAAAAACTGTTTTTT
TRBV9	TRBJ1-1	NA	NA	CASSPEDTEAFF	TGTGCCAGCAGCCCGGAGGACACTGAAGCTTTCTTT
TRBV12-3/TRBV12-4	TRBJ2-7	NA	NA	CASSSGYEQYF	TGTGCCAGCAGTTCGGGCTACGAGCAGTACTTC
TRBV4-2	TRBJ1-2	once	NA	CASRPDKNANYGYTF	TGTGCCAGCAGGCCCGACAAGAATGCTAACTATGGCTACACCTTC
TRBV5-4	TRBJ2-5	few	TRBD1	CASSGDRAYETQYF	TGTGCCAGCAGCGGTGACAGGGCCTACGAGACCCAGTACTTC
TRBV18	TRBJ2-3	NA	TRBD2	CASSPLAGGWADTQYF	TGTGCCAGCTCCCCCCTGGCGGGGGGCTGGGCAGATACGCAGTATTTT
TRBV4-3	TRBJ1-1	NA	NA	CASSQGGRTVNTEAFF	TGCGCCAGCAGCCAAGGGGGGAGGACTGTGAACACTGAAGCTTTCTTT
TRBV27	TRBJ1-4	NA	NA	CASSLARRVNEKLFF	TGTGCCAGCAGTTTGGCGAGACGGGTGAATGAAAAACTGTTTTTT
TRBV5-4	TRBJ2-3	NA	TRBD1	CASSLGRTGTTDTQYF	TGTGCCAGCAGCTTGGGGAGGACAGGGACCACAGATACGCAGTATTTT
TRBV5-5	TRBJ1-2	once	NA	CASSLQEYYGYTF	TGTGCCAGCAGCTTGCAGGAATACTATGGCTACACCTTC
TRBV6-5	TRBJ1-2	NA	TRBD1	CASSSTGLDYGYTF	TGTGCCAGCAGTTCGACAGGGCTGGACTATGGCTACACCTTC
TRBV6-6	TRBJ1-4	NA	NA	CASRGGQTTNEKLFF	TGTGCCAGCAGGGGCGGACAAACAACTAATGAAAAACTGTTTTTT
TRBV7-7	TRBJ2-3	NA	NA	CASSQGGTDTQYF	TGTGCCAGCAGCCAAGGGGGCACAGATACGCAGTATTTT
TRBV6-1	TRBJ2-1	NA	TRBD2	CASSEGLAGGQGNEQFF	TGTGCCAGCAGTGAAGGTCTAGCGGGAGGGCAAGGCAATGAGCAGTTCTTC
TRBV4-2	TRBJ2-1	few	TRBD2	CASSQGTSDYNEQFF	TGTGCCAGCAGCCAAGGGACTAGTGACTACAATGAGCAGTTCTTC
TRBV5-4	TRBJ1-2	NA	NA	CASSFDSHTNYGYTF	TGTGCCAGCAGCTTCGACAGCCACACTAACTATGGCTACACCTTC
TRBV18	TRBJ1-1	NA	NA	CASSPLDRYTEAFF	TGTGCCAGCTCACCACTTGACAGGTACACTGAAGCTTTCTTT
TRBV19	TRBJ1-2	NA	NA	CASTYYPLSGAANYGYTF	TGTGCCAGTACTTATTATCCCCTATCCGGAGCTGCTAACTATGGCTACACCTTC
TRBV7-9	TRBJ1-6	NA	TRBD1	CASSLAAGGTSPLHF	TGTGCCAGCAGCTTAGCGGCAGGGGGTACTTCACCCCTCCACTTT
TRBV7-8	TRBJ2-1	NA	TRBD2	CASSPQVPGLSYNEQFF	TGTGCCAGCAGCCCCCAGGTACCGGGACTATCCTACAATGAGCAGTTCTTC
TRBV19	TRBJ1-4	NA	NA	CASSIEGGLKLFF	TGTGCCAGTAGTATAGAGGGGGGACTTAAACTGTTTTTT
TRBV19	TRBJ1-2	NA	NA	CASSTGDSYGYTF	TGTGCCAGTAGTACCGGGGATAGTTATGGCTACACCTTC
TRBV5-1	TRBJ1-2	NA	NA	CASSLAGDNLLYGYTF	TGCGCCAGCAGCTTGGCCGGGGACAATCTCCTGTATGGCTACACCTTC
TRBV21-1	TRBJ1-6	NA	NA	CASPQGSPTMDDSSYNSPLHF	TGTGCCAGTCCTCAAGGATCACCAACCATGGACGACAGCTCCTATAATTCACCCCTCCACTTT
TRBV6-5	TRBJ2-7	NA	TRBD1	CASSYSTGGTYEQYF	TGTGCCAGCAGTTACTCGACAGGGGGCACCTACGAGCAGTACTTC
TRBV6-6	TRBJ2-3	once	NA	CASSLPGTDTQYF	TGTGCCAGCAGCCTCCCAGGGACAGATACGCAGTATTTT
TRBV5-4	TRBJ2-2	NA	TRBD1	CASSGGTGFNGELFF	TGTGCCAGCAGCGGTGGGACAGGGTTCAACGGGGAGCTGTTTTTT